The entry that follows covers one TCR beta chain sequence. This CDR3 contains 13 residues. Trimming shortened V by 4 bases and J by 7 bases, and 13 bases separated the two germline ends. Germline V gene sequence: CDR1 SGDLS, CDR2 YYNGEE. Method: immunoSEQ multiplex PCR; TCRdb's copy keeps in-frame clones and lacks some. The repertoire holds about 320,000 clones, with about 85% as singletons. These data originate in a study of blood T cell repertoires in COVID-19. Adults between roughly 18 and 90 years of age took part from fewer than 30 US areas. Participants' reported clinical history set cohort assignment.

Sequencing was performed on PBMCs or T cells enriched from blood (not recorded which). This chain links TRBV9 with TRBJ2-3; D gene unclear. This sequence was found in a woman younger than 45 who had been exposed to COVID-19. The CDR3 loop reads CASSPQSTYTQYF. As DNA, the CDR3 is TGTGCCAGCAGCCCCCAATCTACGTATACGCAGTATTTT.